This T cell receptor beta chain derives from a study of beta chain features in type 1 diabetes. This clone has just a few counts. Every isolated RNA sample was fully reverse transcribed, so sequencing captured expressed TCRB transcripts. Method: immunoSEQ multiplex PCR; TCRdb's copy keeps in-frame clones and lacks some. This table has over 500,000 clones, around 15% appearing once. The CDR3 runs to 17 residues. Germline CDR1 and CDR2: SGHNT and YYREEE (reference sequence). After removal of 4 bases from V and 0 bases from J, the junction contained 9 bases not matched to a gene. The genes are TRBV5-4 and TRBJ2-3, with 9 bases identical to TRBD1. The clonotype comes from a man aged 18 to 30 in good health. Input material: naive CD4+ T cells from blood. CDR3 sequence reads: CASSTGGIPSSTDTQYF. Here the CDR3 DNA reads TGTGCCAGCAGCACAGGGGGCATTCCATCTAGCACAGATACGCAGTATTTT.